This entry lists 27 T cell receptor beta chains sequenced from one sample in a study of T cells in women clearing cervical HPV infection. Data came from immunoSEQ multiplex PCR; TCRdb stores just in-frame clones and leaves some out. This sample contains more than 20,000 clones. Sequencing was done on a sample of blood buffy coat. The source is a woman aged 18 to 69 with a cervical HPV16 infection that either progressed to CIN3+ or cleared (not recorded which).

Turning to this clone: Read data end 3 residues before the CDR3 end; the end is taken from the germline J gene. The rearrangement uses TRBV20-1 and TRBJ2-2; 7 bases fit TRBD2. Germline loops: CDR1 DFQATT, CDR2 SNEGSKA (reference sequence). CDR3 length: 17 residues. The ends lost 0 bases at V and 0 bases at J; junction bases unmatched: 7. CDR3 bases read: TGCAGTGCTAGAGATCTGCGGGAGAGAGCGAACACCGGGGAG. This sequence encodes CSARDLRERANTGE. The entire CDR3 protein reads CSARDLRERANTGELFF.

As for this clone: The observed sequence ends 3 residues before the CDR3 terminus, with the missing tail filled in from the germline J gene. The rearrangement links TRBV5-1 to TRBJ2-3, with 11 bases identical to TRBD2. The germline V gene has CDR1 SGHRS and CDR2 YFSETQ. The CDR3 has 17 residues. V lost 3 bases to trimming and J lost 5 bases; unmatched junction nucleotides: 11. CDR3 DNA (partial): TGCGCCAGCAGCTCGCCCTCACTAGCGGGAGTAATAGATACG. Translating gives CASSSPSLAGVIDT. The full CDR3 is CASSSPSLAGVIDTQYF. Full variable domain (missing parts from reference TRBV5-1 and TRBJ2-3): KAGVTQTPRYLIKTRGQQVTLSCSPISGHRSVSWYQQTPGQGLQFLFEYFSETQRNKGNFPGRFSGRQFSNSRSEMNVSTLELGDSALYLCASSSPSLAGVIDTQYFGPGTRLTVL.

Incomplete CDR3 DNA: TGTGCCAGCAGCTTGACAGGCACCCTCGGTGAG. The encoded protein is CASSLTGTLGE. The entire CDR3 protein is CASSLTGTLGEQFF. The chain couples TRBV7-9 to TRBJ2-1; weak D call: TRBD1 (6 bases). The read falls 3 residues short of the CDR3 end, and the missing part is taken from the germline J gene. The CDR3 runs to 14 residues. Germline lookup yields CDR1 SEHNR and CDR2 FQNEAQ (reference sequence). The ends were cut back, 3 bases at V and 9 bases at J, with 15 bases in the middle.

Notes on this clone: Coverage ceases 3 residues before the CDR3 finishes, and the germline J gene fills in the end. The chain is built from TRBV19 and TRBJ1-1; a weak D match, TRBD1 (5 bases). The CDR3 totals 13 residues. Trimming pared 3 bases from V and 6 bases from J, leaving 11 bases between. Per germline, CDR1 LNHDA and CDR2 SQIVND (reference sequence). Incomplete CDR3 DNA: TGTGCCAGTAGTATTGGGGGGTGGGCTGAA. As protein: CASSIGGWAE. The full CDR3 sequence reads CASSIGGWAEAFF.

A remark on this clone: Read sequence stops 3 residues before the CDR3 end, and the germline J gene provides the missing end. The chain uses TRBV18 and TRBJ1-4, with 8 nucleotides matching TRBD1. Germline V gene lookup returns CDR1 KGHSH and CDR2 LQKENI. After removal of 3 bases from V and 6 bases from J, the junction contained 3 bases not matched to a gene. This CDR3 has 14 amino acids. The CDR3 DNA, read in part, is TGTGCCAGCTCACCGGACAGGGCGGATGAAAAA. Protein sequence: CASSPDRADEK. The entire CDR3 sequence reads CASSPDRADEKLFF.

As regards this clone: The missing CDR3 end, 3 residues past where the read stops, is filled in from the germline J gene. The V call is TRBV11-2, the J call TRBJ2-1, with TRBD2 identical over 7 bases. The CDR3 spans 15 residues. V shed 5 bases and J 9 bases; nucleotides not matched to a gene: 13. Looked up from germline, CDR1 is SGHAT and CDR2 is FQNNGV. The CDR3 DNA, read in part, is TGTGCCAGCAGCCCCTTGGGCGGGAGAATCGGTGAG. Encoded protein: CASSPLGGRIGE. The complete CDR3 sequence is CASSPLGGRIGEQFF.

On this clone itself: The CDR3 is cut off 3 residues early in the read; its end comes from the germline J gene. The chain joins TRBV10-3 to TRBJ1-2; possible D gene TRBD1, 5 bases. The V end lost 0 bases, the J end lost 6 bases, and 20 bases lay between the germline ends. In germline, CDR1 is ENHRY, CDR2 SYGVKD. The CDR3 has 17 residues. The part of the CDR3 DNA that was read is TGTGCCATCAGTGAGTCAGAGTTGCAGGGTGGTATCAATGGC. Its translation is CAISESELQGGING. The CDR3 as a whole reads CAISESELQGGINGYTF.

The CDR3 bases that were read are TGTGCCAGCAGCTTGGCCAGGGGCAATCAGCCC. Translating gives CASSLARGNQP. The entire CDR3 is CASSLARGNQPQHF. V is TRBV5-6 and J is TRBJ1-5, with a possible D match to TRBD1 (5 bases). The read stops 3 residues short of the end of the CDR3; the missing end is completed from the germline J gene. This CDR3 is built from 14 residues. V gave up 0 bases and J gave up 2 bases, with 6 bases separating them. The germline V gene has CDR1 SGHDT and CDR2 YYEEEE.

For this clone: The missing CDR3 end, 3 residues past where the read stops, is filled in from the germline J gene. V and J are TRBV15 and TRBJ2-2, with D possibly matching TRBD2 (5 bases). V was clipped by 3 bases and J by 10 bases, with 15 bases between them. The CDR3 loop spans 14 amino acids. CDR1 is LNHNV, CDR2 YYDKDF, per germline (reference sequence). Incomplete CDR3 DNA: TGTGCCACCAGCAGCGAGCCGGGGAAGGTGGAG. Translated, it gives CATSSEPGKVE. The entire CDR3 sequence reads CATSSEPGKVELFF.

Regarding this clone: The CDR3 is cut off 3 residues early in the read; its end comes from the germline J gene. The J gene is TRBJ1-1, the V gene TRBV7-8; 7 bases line up with TRBD1. Looked up from germline, CDR1 is SGHVS and CDR2 is FQNEAQ. This CDR3 has 15 residues. Germline trimming cut 5 bases from V and 1 base from J; bases unmatched to any gene: 7. The CDR3 sequence is CASSPTRQGNTEAFF. The part of the CDR3 DNA that was read is TGTGCCAGCAGCCCAACCCGACAGGGGAACACTGAA.

Note on this clone: The CDR3 end falls 3 residues outside the read, so it is completed with the germline J gene. The V call is TRBV2, the J call TRBJ2-2; TRBD1 might be the D (6 bases). The CDR3 length is 14 residues. Germline-derived CDR1 and CDR2 are SNHLY and FYNNEI. Trimming took 3 bases from V and 7 from J, leaving 12 bases between them. The CDR3 here is CASSDRDNNGELFF. The part of the CDR3 DNA that was read is TGTGCCAGCAGTGACAGGGACAATAACGGGGAG.

With regard to this clone: The read stops 3 residues short of the end of the CDR3; the missing end is completed from the germline J gene. The chain employs TRBV30 and TRBJ1-2; the D gene is possibly TRBD1 (5 bases). CDR3 length equals 12 residues. From germline, CDR1 is GTSNPN and CDR2 SVGIG (reference sequence). Trimming cost V 4 bases and J 4 bases, with 10 bases left between them. CDR3 DNA (partial): TGTGCCTGGAACCCAGGGAGCTATGGC. Translating gives CAWNPGSYG. The entire CDR3 protein is CAWNPGSYGYTF.

Comment on this clone: Sequencing ends 3 residues short of the CDR3 end; the germline J gene provides the rest. The chain employs TRBV20-1 and TRBJ2-1; 10 positions agree with TRBD2. Per the germline V gene, CDR1 is DFQATT and CDR2 is SNEGSKA (reference sequence). The CDR3 totals 17 residues. With 0 bases clipped from V and 8 bases from J, the junction kept 13 bases outside the gene matches. The sequenced part of the CDR3 DNA is TGCAGTGCTAGAGATGGGCTAGCGGGGGCTCTATGGGATGAG. It specifies CSARDGLAGALWDE. The whole CDR3 protein is CSARDGLAGALWDEQFF.

Regarding this clone: The CDR3 extends 3 residues past the end of the read, so its final part is completed from the germline J gene. Different DNA sequences within this sample yield the same CDR3. The chain combines TRBV7-9 with TRBJ1-4, with D possibly matching TRBD1 (6 bases). V shed 3 bases and J shed 0 bases, with 8 bases lying between them. There are 15 residues in the CDR3. Per the germline V gene, CDR1 is SEHNR and CDR2 is FQNEAQ (reference sequence). The CDR3 reads CASSLGAATNEKLFF. The CDR3 DNA, read in part, is TGTGCCAGCAGCTTGGGGGCTGCAACTAATGAAAAA.

With regard to this clone: The CDR3 end lies 3 residues beyond the end of the read and is filled in from the germline J gene. The V call is TRBV2, the J call TRBJ1-5; 9 nucleotides align to TRBD1. The CDR3 runs 15 residues. Germline V gene sequence: CDR1 SNHLY, CDR2 FYNNEI. The V and J ends lost 8 bases and 3 bases, in that order; junction bases with no gene match: 8. The CDR3 spells CASVPGQGYNQPQHF. The sequenced CDR3 bases are TGTGCCAGCGTTCCCGGACAGGGGTACAATCAGCCC.

CDR3 sequence: CASSKRDSRQETQYF. The CDR3 bases that were read are TGTGCCAGCAGCAAACGGGACAGTCGACAAGAGACC. The V gene is TRBV13, the J gene TRBJ2-5; 7 bases line up with TRBD1. Coverage ceases 3 residues before the CDR3 finishes, and the germline J gene fills in the end. V lost 5 bases, J lost 2 bases, and 8 bases stayed unmatched. The CDR3 covers 15 residues. From germline, CDR1 is PRHDT and CDR2 FYEKMQ (reference sequence). The complete variable domain, with remaining parts taken from reference TRBV13 and TRBJ2-5, reads AAGVIQSPRHLIKEKRETATLKCYPIPRHDTVYWYQQGPGQDPQFLISFYEKMQSDKGSIPDRFSAQQFSDYHSELNMSSLELGDSALYFCASSKRDSRQETQYFGPGTRLLVL.

Note on this clone: The read ends 3 residues shy of where the CDR3 ends; the end is completed using the germline J gene. This sequence joins TRBV4-1 and TRBJ2-4; TRBD2 might be the D (5 bases). Germline lookup yields CDR1 MGHRA and CDR2 YSYEKL. The germline V and J ends were trimmed by 4 bases and 4 bases, with 17 bases remaining between them. CDR3 length: 16 residues. CDR3 amino acids: CASSRNAGDPKNIQYF. The CDR3 bases that were read are TGCGCCAGCAGCCGGAATGCGGGCGATCCAAAAAACATT.

Comment on this clone: The read ends 3 residues before the CDR3 terminus; that terminus is restored from the germline J gene. This rearrangement joins TRBV10-2 to TRBJ2-5; 8 bases are a match to TRBD2. Germline loops: CDR1 WSHSY, CDR2 SAAADI. The CDR3 extends over 13 amino acids. J was trimmed by 5 bases and V by 9 bases; bases with no gene match: 8. CDR3 loop: CASRRGVGETQYF. CDR3 DNA, as far as it was read: TGCGCCAGTCGGCGGGGGGTTGGGGAGACC.

With regard to this clone: Coverage ceases 3 residues before the CDR3 finishes, and the germline J gene fills in the end. The chain links TRBV7-2 to TRBJ1-2, with TRBD1 as a possible D gene (5 bases). Germline CDR1 reads SGHTA; CDR2 reads FQGNSA. The CDR3 extends over 15 amino acids. With 1 base removed from V and 5 bases from J, the gap between germline ends came to 14 bases. CDR3 bases read: TGTGCCAGCAGCTTAGTCTACGGGGGGGGGTATGGC. It translates to CASSLVYGGGYG. The full CDR3 is CASSLVYGGGYGYTF.

A word on this clone: The CDR3 is cut off 3 residues early in the read; its end comes from the germline J gene. This chain uses TRBV6-2 or TRBV6-3 with TRBJ2-3; the match to TRBD2 covers 8 bases. This CDR3 is 14 amino acids long. V dropped 6 bases and J dropped 4; count of bases not matched to a gene: 6. The germline V gene has CDR1 MNHEY and CDR2 SVGEGT. CDR3 DNA, as far as it was read: TGTGCCAGCAGAACGCGGACTAGCCCAGATACG. It encodes CASRTRTSPDT. The full CDR3 protein reads CASRTRTSPDTQYF.

About this clone: The CDR3 end is not reached by the read, which stops 3 residues before it; the germline J gene fills it in. The V call is TRBV5-1, the J call TRBJ2-2; 8 nucleotides align to TRBD2. The CDR3 contains 17 residues. Germline CDR1 SGHRS, CDR2 YFSETQ. Trimming at V came to 2 bases and at J to 5 bases, leaving 11 bases not matched to a gene. The CDR3 bases that were read are TGCGCCAGCAGCTTCGGCCTGGGAGTAGCGGGGACCGGGGAG. This encodes CASSFGLGVAGTGE. The entire CDR3 sequence reads CASSFGLGVAGTGELFF.

Note on this clone: The read finishes 3 residues shy of the CDR3 end, and the germline J gene is used to complete it. The chain recombines TRBV6-1 with TRBJ2-1; possible D gene TRBD2, 5 bases. Germline-derived CDR1 and CDR2 are MNHNS and SASEGT. V lost 4 bases, J lost 6 bases, and 19 bases lay in between. The CDR3 contains 16 residues. The CDR3 spells CASSGSAASGGNEQFF. CDR3 bases read: TGTGCCAGCAGTGGAAGCGCAGCCAGCGGAGGCAATGAG.

For this clone: The read is 3 residues too short to cover the CDR3 end, so that end is filled in from the germline J gene. The rearrangement joins TRBV2 to TRBJ2-5; 11 positions match TRBD2. The CDR3 spans 16 residues. With V trimmed by 5 bases and J by 5 bases, 10 bases remained unmatched. Germline CDR1 SNHLY, CDR2 FYNNEI. The sequenced CDR3 bases are TGTGCCAGCAGTTTTGGACTAGCGGGCGCGGGCGAGACC. Translating gives CASSFGLAGAGET. The entire CDR3 is CASSFGLAGAGETQYF.

Concerning this clone itself: The read falls 3 residues short of the CDR3 end, and the missing part is taken from the germline J gene. The chain has TRBV20-1 and TRBJ2-1; TRBD2 agrees at 10 bases. CDR1 DFQATT and CDR2 SNEGSKA come from the germline V gene (reference sequence). The CDR3 is made up of 22 amino acids. The J segment lost 9 bases and the V segment lost 1 base, leaving 30 bases of the junction unmatched. Here the CDR3 reads CSARGGASGSIPRARDLGEQFF. The covered CDR3 bases are TGCAGTGCTAGAGGTGGGGCTAGCGGGAGCATTCCTCGGGCCCGCGATCTTGGTGAG.

The covered CDR3 bases are TGTGCCTGGAAGGGGGGGGCCGTGGAGACC. Protein product: CAWKGGAVET. The whole CDR3 protein is CAWKGGAVETQYF. This chain connects TRBV30 to TRBJ2-5, with D perhaps TRBD2 (7 bases). The read gets to within 3 residues of the CDR3 end, and the germline J gene fills in the rest. CDR3 length: 13 residues. The V end was cut by 4 bases, the J end by 5 bases, with 14 bases between. Germline-derived CDR1 and CDR2 are GTSNPN and SVGIG (reference sequence).

In regard to this clone: Read sequence stops 3 residues before the CDR3 end, and the germline J gene provides the missing end. The chain carries TRBV10-3 and TRBJ2-2; TRBD1 agrees at 7 bases. The CDR3 is 17 residues long. V was pared by 2 bases and J by 4 bases, with 10 bases of the junction left unmatched. Germline CDR1 and CDR2: ENHRY and SYGVKD. The CDR3 sequence: CAISEPRQGGGTGELFF. The CDR3 DNA, read in part, is TGTGCCATCAGTGAGCCCAGACAGGGCGGTGGCACCGGGGAG.

Details on this clone: The read ends 3 residues shy of where the CDR3 ends; the end is completed using the germline J gene. This sample includes further DNA sequences coding for the same CDR3. The chain links TRBV19 to TRBJ1-3; D call uncertain. CDR1 LNHDA and CDR2 SQIVND come from the germline V gene (reference sequence). This CDR3 region has 14 residues. V was pared by 2 bases and J by 0 bases, with 5 bases between. The covered CDR3 bases are TGTGCCAGTAGTATAACTGTCTCTGGAAACACC. Protein sequence: CASSITVSGNT. The whole CDR3 protein reads CASSITVSGNTIYF. Looking up the rest from reference TRBV19 and TRBJ1-3 gives the full variable domain: DGGITQSPKYLFRKEGQNVTLSCEQNLNHDAMYWYRQDPGQGLRLIYYSQIVNDFQKGDIAEGYSVSREKKESFPLTVTSAQKNPTAFYLCASSITVSGNTIYFGEGSWLTVV.